These 25 T cell receptor beta chains were all obtained from the same sample, sequenced in a study of shared clonotypes between healthy human individuals. Using immunoSEQ multiplex PCR, the repertoire was profiled, and TCRdb retains in-frame clones only, with some absent. Of hundreds of thousands of clones in the sample, around 74% are singletons; the top ten hold around 1.6%. The sequenced sample consisted of memory CD4+ T cells sorted from blood. Subset meaning: CD45RA-negative fraction. The receptor source for this set is a woman aged 30 to 39 in good health.

The gene calls are TRBV2 and TRBJ2-6; the D gene is possibly TRBD1 (6 bases). The CDR3 runs to 16 residues. Germline assignment: CDR1 SNHLY and CDR2 FYNNEI. V shed 5 bases and J shed 4 bases, with 15 bases lying between them. Here the CDR3 reads CASSFGTTPGANVLTF. The CDR3 region has the DNA TGTGCCAGCAGTTTCGGGACAACCCCCGGGGCCAACGTCCTGACTTTC.

This clone was observed a single time. This sequence joins TRBV7-8 and TRBJ1-1; a possible D gene is TRBD1 (5 bases). V lost 0 bases to trimming and J lost 1 base, with 12 bases between them. The CDR3 runs 16 residues. Germline V lookup: CDR1 SGHVS, CDR2 FQNEAQ. CDR3 region: CASSLAGVGGNTEAFF. In DNA form, the CDR3 reads TGTGCCAGCAGCTTAGCGGGTGTTGGGGGGAACACTGAAGCTTTCTTT.

This chain uses TRBV19 with TRBJ2-7, with 7 bases aligning to TRBD2. With V trimmed by 5 bases and J by 6 bases, 16 bases remained unmatched. The CDR3 consists of 16 residues. In germline, CDR1 is LNHDA, CDR2 SQIVND (reference sequence). CDR3 nucleotides: TGTGCCAGTAGTGAAGAAGCGGGATCCGGAACGGGCGAGCAGTACTTC. Translated, it gives CASSEEAGSGTGEQYF.

This clone is labeled as medium-sized. The genes are TRBV28 and TRBJ1-1; D possibly corresponds to TRBD1 (5 bases). V lost 1 base and J 5 bases, leaving 14 bases between the germline ends. CDR1 and CDR2 from the germline V gene are MDHEN and SYDVKM. This CDR3 is 15 amino acids long. CDR3 region: CASSLYGAGGTEAFF. The CDR3 bases are TGTGCCAGCAGTTTATACGGAGCCGGGGGGACTGAAGCTTTCTTT.

The V gene is TRBV6-6, the J gene TRBJ2-5; possible D gene TRBD2, 6 bases. V was clipped by 5 bases and J by 2 bases, with 15 bases between them. Germline values: CDR1 MNHNY, CDR2 SVGAGI (reference sequence). The CDR3 is made up of 15 amino acids. This chain's CDR3 is CASSPRGTLQETQYF. In DNA, the CDR3 is TGTGCCAGCAGTCCCCGGGGGACCTTACAAGAGACCCAGTACTTC.

The chain recombines TRBV6-6 with TRBJ1-1; TRBD1 matches 7 bases. Germline V CDR1 and CDR2: MNHNY, SVGAGI (reference sequence). Trimming cost V 6 bases and J 4 bases; bases outside gene matches: 2. The CDR3 covers 12 residues. This CDR3 reads CASRTGFTEAFF. The CDR3 DNA follows: TGTGCCAGCAGGACAGGGTTCACTGAAGCTTTCTTT.

This clone showed up just a few times. The V call is TRBV28, the J call TRBJ1-1; D not resolved. This CDR3 has 13 amino acids. V was trimmed by 3 bases and J by 5 bases, leaving 10 bases between them. The germline V gene has CDR1 MDHEN and CDR2 SYDVKM. CDR3 protein: CASSFPPSTEAFF. CDR3 coding DNA: TGTGCCAGCAGTTTCCCCCCCTCGACTGAAGCTTTCTTT. Drawing the rest from reference TRBV28 and TRBJ1-1, the complete variable domain is DVKVTQSSRYLVKRTGEKVFLECVQDMDHENMFWYRQDPGLGLRLIYFSYDVKMKEKGDIPEGYSVSREKKERFSLILESASTNQTSMYLCASSFPPSTEAFFGQGTRLTVV.

This clone was detected a few times. V and J are TRBV15 and TRBJ2-1; no firm D call. V was cut by 0 bases and J by 6 bases, with 9 bases left in between. Per the germline V gene, CDR1 is LNHNV and CDR2 is YYDKDF (reference sequence). The CDR3 runs to 14 residues. The CDR3 bases are TGTGCCACCAGCAGAGAAATAGTACTCAATGAGCAGTTCTTC. Amino acids: CATSREIVLNEQFF.

V gene TRBV21-1 combines with J gene TRBJ2-3; the DNA was not used to check the table's D call, TRBD2. TRBV21-1 counts as a pseudogene. CDR3 length equals 15 residues. CDR3 protein: CASPVGAGMADTQYF. CDR3 coding DNA: TGTGCCAGCCCAGTGGGAGCGGGAATGGCAGATACGCAGTATTTT.

As for this clone: Other DNA sequences in the same sample also yield this CDR3. The chain uses TRBV18 and TRBJ1-5; D is undetermined. CDR3 length: 13 amino acids. Deletions cut 3 bases from V and 4 bases from J, with 7 bases between. Germline CDR1 KGHSH, CDR2 LQKENI. In DNA, the CDR3 is TGTGCCAGCTCACCGGGAGAGAATCAGCCCCAGCATTTT. Residues: CASSPGENQPQHF.

The table lists this clone with a few counts. This chain joins TRBV19 and TRBJ2-1, with a weak D call TRBD2 (5 bases). The CDR3 has 16 amino acids. Looked up from germline, CDR1 is LNHDA and CDR2 is SQIVND (reference sequence). Trimming left V 3 bases short and J 2 bases short, with 14 bases between. The CDR3 loop reads CASSIRTRITYNEQFF. CDR3 in DNA: TGTGCCAGTAGTATCCGGACTCGAATAACCTACAATGAGCAGTTCTTC.

This chain uses TRBV18 with TRBJ1-3; D ambiguous. Germline V gene lookup returns CDR1 KGHSH and CDR2 LQKENI. CDR3 length: 16 amino acids. Trimming removed 2 bases from V and 2 bases from J, with 13 bases in between. The CDR3 DNA follows: TGTGCCAGCTCACCAATTCACCAAGGGCCTGGAAACACCATATATTTT. Translating it yields CASSPIHQGPGNTIYF. Using reference TRBV18 and TRBJ1-3 for the parts outside the CDR3, the full variable domain is NAGVMQNPRHLVRRRGQEARLRCSPMKGHSHVYWYRQLPEEGLKFMVYLQKENIIDESGMPKERFSAEFPKEGPSILRIQQVVRGDSAAYFCASSPIHQGPGNTIYFGEGSWLTVV.

The sample holds a few counts of this clone. V usage is TRBV11-2 and J usage is TRBJ1-1, with a possible D match to TRBD1 (5 bases). V was pared by 4 bases and J by 4 bases, with 19 bases between. The length of the CDR3 is 16 residues. Germline CDR1 SGHAT, CDR2 FQNNGV. CDR3 DNA sequence: TGTGCCAGCAGCTCCAGCCGGCCAGGGCAAGGCACTGAAGCTTTCTTT. Encoded protein: CASSSSRPGQGTEAFF.

The CDR3 bases are TGTGCCAGCAGTCAACAGGGGGCTGGAAATGAGCAGTTCTTC. Its protein is CASSQQGAGNEQFF. The chain combines TRBV9 with TRBJ2-1; 9 nucleotides align to TRBD1. The germline V gene encodes CDR1 SGDLS and CDR2 YYNGEE. The CDR3 sequence is 14 residues long. Trimming at V came to 5 bases and at J to 7 bases, leaving 7 bases not matched to a gene.

The chain couples TRBV5-1 to TRBJ2-3; D not certain. Germline V CDR1 and CDR2: SGHRS, YFSETQ. V lost 5 bases, J lost 3 bases, and 10 bases lay in between. The CDR3 has 13 amino acids. The CDR3 DNA follows: TGCGCCAGCAGGTCACATAGTACAGATACGCAGTATTTT. This translates into CASRSHSTDTQYF. Filled out from reference TRBV5-1 and TRBJ2-3, the complete variable domain reads KAGVTQTPRYLIKTRGQQVTLSCSPISGHRSVSWYQQTPGQGLQFLFEYFSETQRNKGNFPGRFSGRQFSNSRSEMNVSTLELGDSALYLCASRSHSTDTQYFGPGTRLTVL.

This clone was counted a single time. This chain connects TRBV28 to TRBJ2-7; TRBD2 might be the D (5 bases). V dropped 6 bases and J dropped 2 bases, with 11 bases sitting between them. This CDR3 spans 13 amino acids. Germline V gene sequence: CDR1 MDHEN, CDR2 SYDVKM. CDR3 protein: CASSTGDPYEQYF. CDR3 sequence (DNA): TGTGCCAGCAGCACCGGGGATCCCTACGAGCAGTACTTC.

The chain couples TRBV28 to TRBJ2-1; TRBD1 agrees at 12 bases. The V gene's germline CDR1 is MDHEN and CDR2 SYDVKM. The CDR3 covers 19 residues. The trim removed 3 bases at V and 6 bases at J, leaving 15 bases unmatched. CDR3 residues: CASSFSTGRDRGLGNEQFF. CDR3 DNA sequence: TGTGCCAGCAGTTTCTCGACCGGCCGGGACAGGGGGCTGGGCAATGAGCAGTTCTTC.

The chain is built from TRBV19 and TRBJ2-7; 12 bases fit TRBD2. This CDR3 spans 16 amino acids. Germline V gives CDR1 LNHDA, CDR2 SQIVND (reference sequence). Losses at the gene ends were 5 bases for V and 3 bases for J; bases not matched to a gene: 8. CDR3 DNA sequence: TGTGCCAGTAGTCGAAGACTAGCGGGAGCCCTCTACGAGCAGTACTTC. It translates to CASSRRLAGALYEQYF.

For this clone: The sample carries other DNA sequences with the same CDR3. This chain links TRBV27 with TRBJ2-3; D is undetermined. Between the trimmed V and J ends, which lost 4 bases and 3 bases, there was a span of 8 bases. The CDR3 has 13 amino acids. Germline values: CDR1 MNHEY, CDR2 SMNVEV (reference sequence). CDR3 coding DNA: TGTGCCAGCAGTTCCACCAGGACAGATACGCAGTATTTT. Translated: CASSSTRTDTQYF.

The genes are TRBV10-3 and TRBJ1-1; D gene uncertain. Trimming cost V 9 bases and J 1 base, with 15 bases left between them. The CDR3 contains 14 residues. Germline loops: CDR1 ENHRY, CDR2 SYGVKD. In DNA form, the CDR3 reads TGTGCCATTCGACCCACACACGAGAACACTGAAGCTTTCTTT. It specifies CAIRPTHENTEAFF.

The chain links TRBV11-2 to TRBJ2-7, with D unclear. The CDR3 covers 15 residues. V was clipped by 3 bases and J by 2 bases, with 14 bases between them. Per the germline V gene, CDR1 is SGHAT and CDR2 is FQNNGV. CDR3 sequence (DNA): TGTGCCAGCAGCTTCGTCACTACCCAAGCCTACGAGCAGTACTTC. Translating gives CASSFVTTQAYEQYF.

The chain is built from TRBV5-1 and TRBJ2-3, with TRBD2 matching 9 bases. The trim removed 5 bases at V and 5 bases at J, leaving 6 bases unmatched. This CDR3 spans 14 amino acids. Germline CDR1 reads SGHRS; CDR2 reads YFSETQ. CDR3 protein: CASRASGIRDTQYF. The CDR3 DNA reads as TGCGCCAGCAGAGCTAGCGGGATAAGAGATACGCAGTATTTT.

V gene TRBV19 combines with J gene TRBJ2-1; maybe TRBD1 (6 bases). The germline V gene has CDR1 LNHDA and CDR2 SQIVND (reference sequence). V was cut by 5 bases and J by 3 bases, with 14 bases left in between. This CDR3 has 15 amino acids. The CDR3 bases are TGTGCCAGTAGTTCCGCCGGGACAATCTACAATGAGCAGTTCTTC. Translated, it gives CASSSAGTIYNEQFF.

Of note for this clone: This specimen includes other DNA sequences encoding the same CDR3. The chain uses TRBV19 and TRBJ1-2, with D uncertain. Per germline, CDR1 LNHDA and CDR2 SQIVND (reference sequence). V lost 4 bases to trimming and J lost 1 base, with 10 bases between them. The CDR3 contains 14 residues. Here the CDR3 DNA reads TGTGCCAGTAGTACCTTGACCGTTAACTATGGCTACACCTTC. It codes for CASSTLTVNYGYTF.

V usage is TRBV7-7 and J usage is TRBJ2-7; TRBD2 matches at 10 bases. The ends lost 5 bases at V and 4 bases at J; junction bases unmatched: 11. Germline CDR1 is SSHAT and CDR2 is FNYEAQ (reference sequence). This CDR3 has 16 amino acids. The CDR3, as DNA: TGTGCCAGCAGCCCGGCCTCGGGACTAGCGTTTTACGAGCAGTACTTC. It encodes CASSPASGLAFYEQYF.